The next 5 T cell receptor beta chains were all read from a single sample in a study of T-cell reconstitution after alpha-beta-depleted transplantation in children. The library targeted TCRbeta and was prepared with unique molecular identifiers. MiXCR was run by TCRdb on the PCR reads, yielding one entry per CDR3 protein. Of roughly 200,000 distinct CDR3 sequences in the sample, around 6.8% were seen once. The source was PBMCs from the stem cell graft donor, collected from the stem cell graft. These receptor sequences come from a human donor who donated a stem cell graft to a child with Wiskott-Aldrich syndrome.

This clonotype has ten or more counts. The chain couples TRBV6-5 to TRBJ2-7, with 10 nucleotides matching TRBD1. V was clipped by 8 bases and J by 5 bases; unmatched bases: 6. Germline values: CDR1 MNHEY, CDR2 SVGAGI. The CDR3 has 13 amino acids. CDR3 in amino acids: CASSGQGINEQYF. The DNA of the CDR3 is TGTGCCAGCTCGGGACAGGGGATCAACGAGCAGTACTTC.

This clonotype has a count of ten or more. The chain's CDR3 is CSASGGAYNEQFF. CDR3 in DNA: TGCAGTGCTAGCGGGGGGGCCTACAATGAGCAGTTCTTC. The chain employs TRBV20-1 and TRBJ2-1; TRBD2 aligns across 8 bases. This CDR3 contains 13 residues. V shed 3 bases and J 2 bases; nucleotides not matched to a gene: 0. Germline V gives CDR1 DFQATT, CDR2 SNEGSKA (reference sequence).

This clonotype has ten or more counts. V usage is TRBV6-5 and J usage is TRBJ1-2; D not resolved. V lost 1 base and J 6 bases, leaving 12 bases between the germline ends. Germline V gene sequence: CDR1 MNHEY, CDR2 SVGAGI. The CDR3 loop spans 14 amino acids. CDR3 protein: CASSYFSVGHGYTF. For the CDR3, the DNA is TGTGCCAGCAGTTACTTCTCAGTGGGCCATGGCTACACCTTC.

This clonotype has a count of ten or more. The chain joins TRBV29-1 to TRBJ1-1; D gene ambiguous. Trimming shortened V by 2 bases and J by 6 bases, and 10 bases separated the two germline ends. The CDR3 extends over 12 amino acids. Germline CDR1 reads SQVTM; CDR2 reads ANQGSEA. The CDR3 nucleotides read TGCAGCGTTGAACAGCAGTCTTCTGAAGCTTTCTTT. It specifies CSVEQQSSEAFF.

This clonotype was counted between two and nine times. The chain's CDR3 is CASSPPERVSYNEQFF. CDR3 in DNA: TGTGCCAGCAGCCCCCCAGAAAGGGTATCCTACAATGAGCAGTTCTTC. The chain uses TRBV7-2 and TRBJ2-1, with unresolved D. The CDR3 runs to 16 residues. CDR1 and CDR2 (germline): SGHTA, FQGNSA. Trimming stripped 5 bases from V and 1 base from J, with 15 bases between.